The 14 T cell receptor beta chains given below trace back to one sample, sequenced in a study of T cell repertoires in cytomegalovirus infection. One entry per CDR3 protein results from TCRdb running MiXCR on the reads. Seen here are around 210,000 distinct CDR3 sequences, about 7% observed once, and the top ten hold about 6%. Sequenced material: PBMCs. The origin of the receptors is a human donor in good health (CMV status not recorded). Some clones in this sample may be carry-over from other donors' samples.

This sequence joins TRBV27 and TRBJ2-1; 10 positions agree with TRBD2. The CDR3 covers 17 residues. Looked up from germline, CDR1 is MNHEY and CDR2 is SMNVEV (reference sequence). V was clipped by 2 bases and J by 9 bases; unmatched bases: 13. The CDR3 here is CASSLKSGGVILGEQFF. CDR3 bases: TGTGCCAGCAGTTTAAAGAGCGGGGGGGTCATTTTGGGTGAGCAGTTCTTC.

This clonotype was detected many times. V gene TRBV20-1 combines with J gene TRBJ1-3, with a weak D call TRBD1 (5 bases). V was cut by 1 base and J by 1 base, with 11 bases left in between. In germline, CDR1 is DFQATT, CDR2 SNEGSKA (reference sequence). The CDR3 consists of 15 residues. The CDR3 loop is CSARAGTTSGNTIYF. The CDR3 DNA reads TGCAGTGCTAGAGCCGGGACGACGTCTGGAAACACCATATATTTT.

This clonotype was recorded at least ten times. The rearrangement joins TRBV25-1 to TRBJ2-1, with D possibly matching TRBD2 (5 bases). Germline CDR1 reads MGHDK; CDR2 reads SYGVNS. The ends were cut back, 7 bases at V and 4 bases at J, with 11 bases in the middle. CDR3 size: 13 residues. The CDR3 DNA follows: TGTGCCAGCATGAGGACGGGATACAATGAGCAGTTCTTC. Its protein is CASMRTGYNEQFF.

In this sample, this clonotype turned up many times. V usage is TRBV7-2 and J usage is TRBJ1-3; possibly TRBD1 for D (6 bases). V lost 2 bases to trimming and J lost 1 base, with 15 bases between them. Looked up from germline, CDR1 is SGHTA and CDR2 is FQGNSA. The CDR3 is 17 residues long. The DNA for the CDR3 is TGTGCCAGCAGCTTAAAGCGCGGGACATTTTCTGGAAACACCATATATTTT. The encoded protein is CASSLKRGTFSGNTIYF.

In DNA form, the CDR3 reads TGTGCCAGCAGCTTGGGAGGACAGGGTTATCGTGAGCAGTTCTTC. Protein sequence: CASSLGGQGYREQFF. This sequence joins TRBV5-4 and TRBJ2-1, with 8 bases aligning to TRBD1. V trimming: 0 bases; J trimming: 9 bases; junction bases outside the gene matches: 8. The CDR3 is made up of 15 amino acids. Germline values: CDR1 SGHNT, CDR2 YYREEE (reference sequence).

This clonotype was found many times. The gene calls are TRBV7-2 and TRBJ1-3, with no clear D. This CDR3 is built from 14 residues. CDR1 and CDR2 from the germline V gene are SGHTA and FQGNSA. Deletions cut 0 bases from V and 1 base from J, with 4 bases between. CDR3 sequence: CASSLAGSGNTIYF. Written as DNA, the CDR3 is TGTGCCAGCAGCTTAGCGGGATCTGGAAACACCATATATTTT.

This clonotype was recorded at least ten times. CDR3 residues: CASSQGGITAETQYF. The CDR3 DNA reads as TGCGCCAGCAGCCAAGGGGGCATAACTGCGGAGACCCAGTACTTC. This rearrangement joins TRBV4-1 to TRBJ2-5, with D possibly being TRBD1 (5 bases). V lost 1 base and J 5 bases, leaving 14 bases between the germline ends. This CDR3 is 15 amino acids long. CDR1 is MGHRA, CDR2 YSYEKL, per germline.

This clonotype was detected ten times or more. The chain couples TRBV12-3 or TRBV12-4 to TRBJ2-1; TRBD2 is a possible D gene (6 bases). This CDR3 comprises 14 residues. Trimming took 6 bases from V and 7 from J, leaving 16 bases between them. The CDR3 DNA reads as TGTGCCAGCAGAGCCGGGACTGGCATGAATGAGCAGTTCTTC. Encoded protein: CASRAGTGMNEQFF.

This clonotype came up many times. This chain links TRBV30 with TRBJ2-7, with D unclear. This CDR3 contains 12 residues. CDR1 is GTSNPN, CDR2 SVGIG, per germline (reference sequence). The V end lost 0 bases, the J end lost 6 bases, and 9 bases lay between the germline ends. The CDR3 spells CAWSVRAREQYF. The DNA for the CDR3 is TGTGCCTGGAGTGTACGAGCCCGCGAGCAGTACTTC.

In this sample, this clonotype turned up many times. The DNA of the CDR3 is TGCAGTGCTAGTAGTCCGCTACTAGAGACCCAGTACTTC. This encodes CSASSPLLETQYF. V is TRBV20-1 and J is TRBJ2-5, with D unclear. In germline, CDR1 is DFQATT, CDR2 SNEGSKA (reference sequence). V was cut by 3 bases and J by 4 bases, with 12 bases left in between. The length of the CDR3 is 13 residues.

This clonotype was counted only a few times. This chain connects TRBV9 to TRBJ2-2, with D perhaps matching TRBD1 or TRBD2 (5 bases each). Germline values: CDR1 SGDLS, CDR2 YYNGEE. V shed 0 bases and J shed 4 bases, with 13 bases lying between them. The CDR3 is 16 amino acids. The CDR3 is CASSVDGTDLTGELFF. The CDR3 nucleotides read TGTGCCAGCAGCGTAGATGGGACGGATCTCACCGGGGAGCTGTTTTTT.

This clonotype was seen many times. The J gene is TRBJ2-2, the V gene TRBV12-3 or TRBV12-4, with 7 positions matching TRBD2. Losses at the gene ends were 5 bases for V and 6 bases for J; bases not matched to a gene: 6. CDR3 length: 14 amino acids. The CDR3 DNA reads as TGTGCCAGCAGTCCTGAGGGGAGGGCCGGGGAGCTGTTTTTT. Its translation is CASSPEGRAGELFF.

This sequence joins TRBV29-1 and TRBJ2-7; no firm D call. The CDR3 has 12 residues. In germline, CDR1 is SQVTM, CDR2 ANQGSEA. Between the trimmed V and J ends, which lost 6 bases and 2 bases, there was a span of 11 bases. This CDR3 is CSVSKDPYEQYF. CDR3 DNA sequence: TGCAGCGTCTCAAAAGACCCCTACGAGCAGTACTTC.

This clonotype was seen many times. CDR3 in DNA: TGCAGCGTTTCAAGTACAGATACGCAGTATTTT. This encodes CSVSSTDTQYF. The chain carries TRBV29-1 and TRBJ2-3; no firm D call. V lost 5 bases to trimming and J lost 3 bases, with 6 bases between them. CDR1 and CDR2 from the germline V gene are SQVTM and ANQGSEA. The CDR3 has 11 amino acids.